The 14 T cell receptor beta chains presented below share a single source sample, sequenced in a study of Tregs in tolerant kidney transplant recipients. Sequenced by immunoSEQ multiplex PCR; TCRdb stores in-frame clones only, minus some. The sample comprises approximately 19,000 clones, just over 65% of which are singletons, and around 3% rests with the top ten. The antigens for these receptors are not known. Sequencing was performed on Tregs from blood cultured with allogeneic cells. All receptors derive from a human donor in good health.

The V gene is TRBV27, the J gene TRBJ2-7; the match to TRBD2 covers 13 bases. This CDR3 spans 18 amino acids. Losses at the gene ends were 6 bases for V and 5 bases for J; bases not matched to a gene: 16. In germline, CDR1 is MNHEY, CDR2 SMNVEV (reference sequence). CDR3 bases: TGTGCCAGCAGCAGAAGGGGGCTTGGACTAGCGGGGGACGACGAGCAGTACTTC. Translation gives CASSRRGLGLAGDDEQYF.

The V call is TRBV7-9, the J call TRBJ2-7; D call uncertain. The V end lost 5 bases, the J end lost 4 bases, and 12 bases lay between the germline ends. This CDR3 comprises 13 residues. Germline CDR1 reads SEHNR; CDR2 reads FQNEAQ (reference sequence). The chain's CDR3 is CASSPESPYEQYF. The CDR3 coding sequence is TGTGCCAGCAGCCCGGAGTCCCCTTACGAGCAGTACTTC.

The V gene is TRBV10-1, the J gene TRBJ1-1; perhaps TRBD1 as D (6 bases). The CDR3 totals 15 residues. CDR1 is WNHNN and CDR2 is SYGVQD in the germline V gene (reference sequence). V lost 0 bases, J lost 10 bases, and 18 bases lay in between. CDR3 protein: CASSESGQNPVGAFF. For the CDR3, the DNA is TGCGCCAGCAGTGAGTCCGGACAGAACCCAGTAGGAGCTTTCTTT.

By share, this clone ranks as medium-sized. This chain joins TRBV9 and TRBJ1-5; D remains ambiguous. This CDR3 region has 14 residues. Germline CDR1 is SGDLS and CDR2 is YYNGEE. Trimming took 4 bases from V and 3 from J, leaving 11 bases between them. CDR3 region: CASSRDATNQPQHF. CDR3 nucleotides: TGTGCCAGCAGCCGAGACGCGACCAATCAGCCCCAGCATTTT.

This sequence joins TRBV18 and TRBJ2-1; D is uncertain. Trimming removed 5 bases from V and 6 bases from J, with 11 bases in between. From germline, CDR1 is KGHSH and CDR2 LQKENI. The CDR3 sequence is 13 residues long. CDR3: CASSTLPSNEQFF. In DNA form, the CDR3 reads TGTGCCAGCTCAACACTACCTTCCAATGAGCAGTTCTTC.

This clone occurred once. The chain combines TRBV30 with TRBJ2-2; tentative D call: TRBD2 (5 bases). With 6 bases removed from V and 6 bases from J, the gap between germline ends came to 17 bases. Germline CDR1 GTSNPN, CDR2 SVGIG (reference sequence). The CDR3 has 14 residues. The chain's CDR3 is CACPIGGSPGELFF. The DNA for the CDR3 is TGTGCCTGTCCAATAGGTGGGAGCCCCGGGGAGCTGTTTTTT.

The chain joins TRBV13 to TRBJ1-5; no clear D. V lost 6 bases to trimming and J lost 2 bases, with 14 bases between them. CDR1 and CDR2 (germline): PRHDT, FYEKMQ (reference sequence). The CDR3 is 15 residues long. This chain's CDR3 is CASSSYREGNQPQHF. CDR3 DNA sequence: TGTGCCAGCAGTTCCTACCGGGAAGGCAATCAGCCCCAGCATTTT.

This clone appeared once. The chain employs TRBV7-9 and TRBJ1-6; no firm D call. Trimming took off 3 bases at V and 6 bases at J, with 3 bases between the two ends. The CDR3 is 12 residues long. Per the germline V gene, CDR1 is SEHNR and CDR2 is FQNEAQ (reference sequence). CDR3: CASSFVNSPLHF. Here the CDR3 DNA reads TGTGCCAGCAGCTTCGTTAATTCACCCCTCCACTTT. Full variable domain (rest looked up from reference TRBV7-9 and TRBJ1-6): DTGVSQNPRHKITKRGQNVTFRCDPISEHNRLYWYRQTLGQGPEFLTYFQNEAQLEKSRLLSDRFSAERPKGSFSTLEIQRTEQGDSAMYLCASSFVNSPLHFGNGTRLTVT.

In its sample, this clone was seen a few times. The chain combines TRBV18 with TRBJ2-3; TRBD1 is a possible D gene (6 bases). The CDR3 has 18 amino acids. Germline CDR1 and CDR2: KGHSH and LQKENI. V lost 1 base and J lost 4, with 21 bases in between. The CDR3 nucleotides are TGTGCCAGCTCACCACTCGGTGGAGCAGGGGCAAGGGCAGATACGCAGTATTTT. This translates into CASSPLGGAGARADTQYF.

This chain connects TRBV2 to TRBJ2-1; 12 bases align to TRBD1. Germline lookup yields CDR1 SNHLY and CDR2 FYNNEI. Trimming removed 8 bases from V and 6 bases from J; junction bases left unmatched: 5. This CDR3 spans 14 amino acids. CDR3 sequence reads: CASLRDRGPNEQFF. CDR3 nucleotide sequence: TGTGCCAGCCTCCGGGACAGGGGGCCCAATGAGCAGTTCTTC.

This clone was observed a handful of times. Within the sample, other DNA sequences also encode this same CDR3. The rearrangement links TRBV18 to TRBJ2-5, with 10 bases that match TRBD1. This CDR3 has 16 residues. CDR1 KGHSH and CDR2 LQKENI come from the germline V gene. J gave up 2 bases and V 4 bases, and 7 bases lay outside the gene matches. The CDR3: CASSRTGTGAQETQYF. The CDR3 bases are TGTGCCAGCTCACGTACCGGGACAGGGGCTCAAGAGACCCAGTACTTC.

This clone is deemed medium-sized. The chain links TRBV6-1 to TRBJ1-2, with D uncertain. Germline V CDR1 and CDR2: MNHNS, SASEGT. Deletions cut 3 bases from V and 11 bases from J, with 7 bases between. This CDR3 contains 10 residues. As DNA, the CDR3 is TGTGCCAGCAGTGAGGTCACGTACACCTTC. As protein: CASSEVTYTF.

The chain joins TRBV6-9 to TRBJ1-1; 9 bases are a match to TRBD1. There are 15 residues in the CDR3. CDR1 and CDR2 from the germline V gene are MNHGY and SVAAGI. Trimming cost V 4 bases and J 1 base; bases outside gene matches: 4. The CDR3: CASSLDRGWNTEAFF. DNA for the CDR3: TGTGCCAGCAGTTTGGACAGGGGTTGGAACACTGAAGCTTTCTTT.

The J gene is TRBJ2-1, the V gene TRBV6-6; TRBD1 aligns across 7 bases. Germline CDR1 MNHNY, CDR2 SVGAGI (reference sequence). The CDR3 runs 15 residues. V was pared by 1 base and J by 5 bases, with 5 bases of the junction left unmatched. CDR3 region: CASSYYWTGNNEQFF. The CDR3 coding sequence is TGTGCCAGCAGTTACTACTGGACAGGCAACAATGAGCAGTTCTTC.